This entry features one T cell receptor beta chain sequence. Free of recent acute infections or vaccinations, the donors were healthy HIV-negative adults. Sequencing used immunoSEQ multiplex PCR; TCRdb keeps in-frame clones, though not all of them. This repertoire shows hundreds of thousands of clones, 70% to 80% found once; its top ten account for 10% to 15%. This specimen belongs to a study of shared clonotypes between healthy human individuals. This CDR3 spans 16 amino acids. The germline CDR1 and CDR2 sequences are MDHEN and SYDVKM. Trimming took 3 bases from V and 5 from J, leaving 18 bases between them.

The V call is TRBV28, the J call TRBJ2-3, with D perhaps matching TRBD2 (6 bases). The source is a woman between 40 and 55 years old in good health. Some clones in this sample may be carry-over from other donors' samples. Sequenced material: PBMCs. In nucleotides, the CDR3 is TGTGCCAGCAGTTTTTTGGGGCGGGAAGTCCAAGATACGCAGTATTTT. It yields the protein CASSFLGREVQDTQYF.